This T cell receptor beta chain was captured by sequencing in a study of beta chain features in type 1 diabetes. Study-wide results and limits: Shortening that was moderate but significant affected the TCRB CDR3s of Type 1 diabetes patients in all four CD4+ subsets. Patients and controls would share equally any PCR tilt toward shorter templates. TCRB rearrangement may or may not be influenced by HLA type; here this remained unresolved.

A note on this clone: The antigen is undetermined.

From germline, CDR1 is KGHSH and CDR2 LQKENI. V lost 2 bases to trimming and J lost 0 bases; unmatched junction nucleotides: 4. The CDR3 runs to 18 residues. Investigators reverse transcribed all isolated RNA, so they sequenced expressed TCRB transcripts. Clones were sequenced by immunoSEQ multiplex PCR, and TCRdb holds only the in-frame ones, with some missing. Of roughly 290,000 clones in the sample, about 15% were seen once. The chain combines TRBV18 with TRBJ2-1; the match to TRBD2 covers 13 bases. The receptor was isolated from a young man with type 1 diabetes. Sequencing was carried out using naive CD4+ T cells from blood. In DNA, the CDR3 is TGTGCCAGCTCACCAACTAGCGGGGGGGACACCTCCTACAATGAGCAGTTCTTC. Residues: CASSPTSGGDTSYNEQFF. Full variable domain (missing parts from reference TRBV18 and TRBJ2-1): NAGVMQNPRHLVRRRGQEARLRCSPMKGHSHVYWYRQLPEEGLKFMVYLQKENIIDESGMPKERFSAEFPKEGPSILRIQQVVRGDSAAYFCASSPTSGGDTSYNEQFFGPGTRLTVL.